This T cell receptor beta chain was identified in a study of human T cells and chemical hapten exposure. Whole-study context: Yields of TCR per sample differed, chiefly owing to small differences in pooled library volume. Regarding the study as a whole: Those TCRs sitting above 1 in 1000 frequency stayed the same with DPC sensitization.

Only a few counts were recorded for this clonotype. The antigen remains unidentified. The time point denotes: healthy volunteer bleed at 2 weeks. Blood, whole and unfractionated, served as the source for total RNA extraction. Separate cDNA molecules received unique molecular identifiers, which the library attached to them. In the original workflow: TCRs per sample had a median of approximately 100,000 and ranged from roughly 20,000 to 690,600. TCRdb recomputed calls from the RACE reads with MiXCR, one row per CDR3 protein. TCRdb's processing, not the study's, gives the V and J calls here. The data contain 30,000 or so distinct CDR3 sequences, 6% to 7.5% of them singletons. The TCR originated in a human donor in good health. Some clones in this sample may be carry-over from other donors' samples. Source material: whole blood.

The CDR3 loop reads CASTLGQGANIQYF. CDR3 nucleotides: TGTGCCAGCACCCTGGGACAGGGGGCGAACATTCAGTACTTC. V gene TRBV12-3 or TRBV12-4 combines with J gene TRBJ2-4; TRBD1 matches at 12 bases. The CDR3 is 14 residues long. V trimming: 7 bases; J trimming: 7 bases; junction bases outside the gene matches: 5.